This is a list of T cell receptor beta chains from one sample in a study of T cell responses to AZD1222 COVID-19 vaccine. Measured with immunoSEQ multiplex PCR; TCRdb has only the in-frame clones, and not every one. Of roughly 150,000 clones detected, about nine tenths appear once; the ten largest clones hold more than 5.5%. Sequencing used peripheral blood, obtained on day 0 of AZD1222 vaccination. These receptors were obtained from an adult in good health. The CDR3 runs from the conserved cysteine through the conserved F or W. Fields, in order: D gene, V gene, clone size, CDR3 length, CDR3 protein. The D gene is left open where the match is weak. Clone size is not always given. Where it is, it says once, few, many or a class for expanded clones.

TRBD1 TRBV11-3 NA 13 CASSPGQGDEQFF
NA TRBV30 few 11 CAWSETGVYTF
TRBD1 TRBV7-9 NA 16 CASSLQGVLSGNTIYF
TRBD2 TRBV28 NA 16 CASSSLAGLSTDTQYF
NA TRBV7-9 few 14 CASSSRAGNTEAFF
TRBD2 TRBV7-2 NA 14 CASSLTSGTDTQYF
NA TRBV5-1 NA 15 CASSLGTEVTDTQYF
TRBD1 TRBV28 NA 14 CASSRDRPLYGYTF
NA TRBV7-8 NA 17 CASSLGTVSNLNTEAFF
TRBD2 TRBV28 NA 20 CASSALPGLAGASSNNEQFF
NA TRBV7-2 NA 14 CASSSGARIEKLFF
NA TRBV12-3/TRBV12-4 NA 13 CASSLQSDHGYTF
NA TRBV5-8 once 14 CASSPGPPQETQYF
TRBD1 TRBV3-1/TRBV3-2 NA 16 CASSQGETGAGEKLFF
NA TRBV5-4 NA 14 CASSSSAQGNTIYF
NA TRBV6-2/TRBV6-3 NA 14 CASSYAASSYEQYF
TRBD2 TRBV28 NA 16 CASSPTSGRPYNEQFF
NA TRBV9 NA 14 CASSVATGNTEAFF
TRBD1 TRBV30 NA 14 CAWSLGTANTEAFF
TRBD1 TRBV19 NA 14 CASSITTGYNEQFF
TRBD2 TRBV28 NA 17 CASSLWMLAGGPGELFF
NA TRBV7-3 NA 13 CASSLRRGYEQYF
NA TRBV6-5 NA 12 CASTGVGETQYF
TRBD1 TRBV7-9 NA 17 CASSLPLMTGIAYEQYF
NA TRBV12-3/TRBV12-4 NA 12 CASGSGSYEQYF
NA TRBV28 NA 15 CASSSYSGPGYEQYF
NA TRBV4-3 NA 13 CASSQDANQPQHF
NA TRBV21-1 few 17 CASSKAIGPRANYGYTF
NA TRBV20-1 NA 16 CSASGGTYPTVGEQYF
TRBD1 TRBV7-2 NA 14 CASSFQGARNEQYF
NA TRBV18 NA 15 CASSTQRNLGYEQYF
TRBD1 TRBV5-1 NA 15 CASSPRTGGTDTQYF
NA TRBV27 NA 11 CASSSAGEQYF
NA TRBV30 NA 14 CAWSDYRVDYGYTF
NA TRBV19 NA 17 CASNAYGKIYSNQPQHF
TRBD1 TRBV28 NA 14 CASARTGDGEKLFF
NA TRBV15 NA 17 CATSRDLAGTSGNTIYF
NA TRBV2 few 18 CASEPMGAVGIYYLQQYF
NA TRBV5-8 NA 15 CASSLWQGLNYGYTF
TRBD1 TRBV27 NA 14 CASSPGQGGTEAFF
NA TRBV7-7 NA 16 CASSFGAGQGHNEQFF
NA TRBV9 NA 16 CASSVASGQGYNEQFF
TRBD2 TRBV27 NA 16 CASSSRLAGSTDTQYF
NA TRBV6-1 NA 13 CASSEAGIYGYTF
NA TRBV4-1 NA 15 CASSQTGTLNEKLFF
NA TRBV3-1/TRBV3-2 few 14 CASSQGYSSYEQYF
TRBD1 TRBV6-2/TRBV6-3 NA 13 CASSHRGNQPQHF